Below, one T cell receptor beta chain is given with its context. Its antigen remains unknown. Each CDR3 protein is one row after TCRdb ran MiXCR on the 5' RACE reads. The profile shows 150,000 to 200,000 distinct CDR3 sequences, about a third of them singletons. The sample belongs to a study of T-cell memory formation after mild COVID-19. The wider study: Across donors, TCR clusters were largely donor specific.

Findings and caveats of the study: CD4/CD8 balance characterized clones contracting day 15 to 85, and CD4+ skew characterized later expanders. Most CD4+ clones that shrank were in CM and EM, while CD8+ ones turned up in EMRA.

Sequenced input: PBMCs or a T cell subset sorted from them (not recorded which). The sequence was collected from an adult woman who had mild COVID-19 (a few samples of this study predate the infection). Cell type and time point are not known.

CDR3 DNA: TGTGCCAGCAGCTCACATGCGGGAGAGCAGTTCTTC. This gives the protein CASSSHAGEQFF. The chain links TRBV7-8 to TRBJ2-1, with D tentatively TRBD2 (6 bases). V lost 4 bases, J lost 10 bases, and 11 bases lay in between. CDR1 and CDR2 from the germline V gene are SGHVS and FQNEAQ. CDR3 length equals 12 residues.